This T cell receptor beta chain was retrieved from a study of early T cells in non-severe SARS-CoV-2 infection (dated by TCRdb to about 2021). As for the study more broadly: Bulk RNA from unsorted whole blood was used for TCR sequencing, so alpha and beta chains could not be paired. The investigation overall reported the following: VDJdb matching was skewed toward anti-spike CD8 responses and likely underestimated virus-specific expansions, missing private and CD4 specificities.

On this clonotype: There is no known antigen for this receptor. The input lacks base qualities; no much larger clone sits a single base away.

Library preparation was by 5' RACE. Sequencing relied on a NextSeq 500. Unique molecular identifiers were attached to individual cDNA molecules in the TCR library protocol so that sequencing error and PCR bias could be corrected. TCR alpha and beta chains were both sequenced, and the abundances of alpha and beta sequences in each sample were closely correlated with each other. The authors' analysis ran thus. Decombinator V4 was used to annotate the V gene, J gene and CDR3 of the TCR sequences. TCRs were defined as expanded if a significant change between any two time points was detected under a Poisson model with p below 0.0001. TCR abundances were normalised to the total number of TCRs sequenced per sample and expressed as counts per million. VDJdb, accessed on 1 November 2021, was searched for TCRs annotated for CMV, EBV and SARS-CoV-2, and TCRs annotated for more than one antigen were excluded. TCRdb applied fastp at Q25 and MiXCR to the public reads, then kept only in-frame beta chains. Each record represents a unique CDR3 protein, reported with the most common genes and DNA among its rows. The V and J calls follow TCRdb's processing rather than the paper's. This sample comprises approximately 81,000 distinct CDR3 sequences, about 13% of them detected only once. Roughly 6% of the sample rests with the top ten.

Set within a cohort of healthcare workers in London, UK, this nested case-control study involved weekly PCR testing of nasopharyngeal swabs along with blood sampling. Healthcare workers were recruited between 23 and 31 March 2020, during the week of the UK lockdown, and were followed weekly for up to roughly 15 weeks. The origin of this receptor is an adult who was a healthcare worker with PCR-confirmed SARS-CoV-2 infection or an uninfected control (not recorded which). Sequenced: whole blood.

Here is the DNA: TGTGCCACCAGTGATTCGGGACTAGCGGGGGTGTCGGAGACCCAGTACTTC. Translated, it reads CATSDSGLAGVSETQYF. The chain is encoded by TRBV24-1 joined to TRBJ2-5; TRBD2 fits 14 bases in the junction. Trimmed from V: 2 bases; trimmed from J: 5 bases; junction bases lacking a gene match: 6. Sequences KGHDR (CDR1) and SFDVKD (CDR2) are obtained from the germline V gene. The CDR3 contains 17 residues, cysteine and phenylalanine counted. The DNA shown is the 51-base CDR3, in frame from base 1.